Sequencing of this TCR beta chain was carried out in a study of blood T cell dynamics during melanoma immunotherapy. Germline V gene lookup returns CDR1 MNHNY and CDR2 SVGAGI (reference sequence). V was trimmed by 5 bases and J by 3 bases, leaving 15 bases between them. This CDR3 has 15 amino acids. Time point: pre-treatment baseline. Only in-frame clones appear in the TCRdb table, and some are missing; sequencing was by immunoSEQ multiplex PCR. Of fewer than 25,000 clones listed, about nine tenths are singletons. This sample comprised blood, obtained from a patient treated with checkpoint blockade. The source of this sequence is a human donor with melanoma. The chain has TRBV6-6 and TRBJ2-3; D may be TRBD2 (7 bases). CDR3 DNA sequence: TGTGCCAGCAGTACCTCGGGGAGGGGGACAGATACGCAGTATTTT. Translated, it gives CASSTSGRGTDTQYF.